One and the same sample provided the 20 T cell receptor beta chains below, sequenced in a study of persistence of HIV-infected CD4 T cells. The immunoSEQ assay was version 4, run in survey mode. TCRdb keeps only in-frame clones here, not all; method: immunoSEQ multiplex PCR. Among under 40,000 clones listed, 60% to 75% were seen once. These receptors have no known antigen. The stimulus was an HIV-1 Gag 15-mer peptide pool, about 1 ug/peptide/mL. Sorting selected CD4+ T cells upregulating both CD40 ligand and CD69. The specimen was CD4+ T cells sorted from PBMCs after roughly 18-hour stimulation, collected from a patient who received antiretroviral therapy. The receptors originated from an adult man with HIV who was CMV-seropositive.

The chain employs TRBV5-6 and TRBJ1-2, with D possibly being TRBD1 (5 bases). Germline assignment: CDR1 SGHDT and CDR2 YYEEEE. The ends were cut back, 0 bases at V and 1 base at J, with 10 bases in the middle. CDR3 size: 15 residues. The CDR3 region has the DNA TGTGCCAGCAGCTTGGCAGGCAGGGATAACTATGGCTACACCTTC. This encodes CASSLAGRDNYGYTF. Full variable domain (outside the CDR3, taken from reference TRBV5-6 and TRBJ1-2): DAGVTQSPTHLIKTRGQQVTLRCSPKSGHDTVSWYQQALGQGPQFIFQYYEEEERQRGNFPDRFSGHQFPNYSSELNVNALLLGDSALYLCASSLAGRDNYGYTFGSGTRLTVV.

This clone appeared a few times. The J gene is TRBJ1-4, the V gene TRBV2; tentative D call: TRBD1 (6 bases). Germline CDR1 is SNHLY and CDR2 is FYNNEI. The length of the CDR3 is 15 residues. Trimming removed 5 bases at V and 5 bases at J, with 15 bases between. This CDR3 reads CASSSSGQGNEKLFF. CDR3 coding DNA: TGTGCCAGCAGTTCCTCGGGGCAGGGGAATGAAAAACTGTTTTTT.

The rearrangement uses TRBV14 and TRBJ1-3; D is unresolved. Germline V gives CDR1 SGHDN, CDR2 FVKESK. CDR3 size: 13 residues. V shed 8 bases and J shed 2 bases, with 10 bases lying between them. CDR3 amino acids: CASGRAAGNTIYF. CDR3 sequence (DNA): TGTGCCAGCGGCCGGGCAGCTGGAAACACCATATATTTT.

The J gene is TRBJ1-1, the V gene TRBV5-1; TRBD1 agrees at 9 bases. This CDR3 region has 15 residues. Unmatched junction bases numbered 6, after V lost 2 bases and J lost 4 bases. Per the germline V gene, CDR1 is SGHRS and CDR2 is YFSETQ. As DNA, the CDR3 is TGCGCCAGCAGCTTTCTTGCGACAGGGGGCACTGAAGCTTTCTTT. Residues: CASSFLATGGTEAFF.

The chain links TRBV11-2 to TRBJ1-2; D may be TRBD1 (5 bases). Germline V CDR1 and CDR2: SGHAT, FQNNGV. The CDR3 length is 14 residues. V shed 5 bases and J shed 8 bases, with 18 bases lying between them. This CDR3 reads CASSKVGQGDGYTF. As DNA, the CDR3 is TGTGCCAGCAGCAAAGTAGGGCAGGGTGACGGCTACACCTTC.

The CDR3 coding sequence is TGTGCCAGCAGCCCAACAGGGCCGAGCGAGCAGTACTTC. It yields the protein CASSPTGPSEQYF. V and J are TRBV7-9 and TRBJ2-7, with D perhaps TRBD1 (6 bases). Trimming took 5 bases from V and 6 from J, leaving 14 bases between them. CDR1 is SEHNR, CDR2 FQNEAQ, per germline (reference sequence). This CDR3 has 13 amino acids.

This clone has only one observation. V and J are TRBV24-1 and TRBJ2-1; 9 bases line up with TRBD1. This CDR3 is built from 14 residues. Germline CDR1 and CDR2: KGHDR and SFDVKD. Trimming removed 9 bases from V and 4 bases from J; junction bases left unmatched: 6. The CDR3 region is CATGRDRDYNEQFF. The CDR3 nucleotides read TGTGCCACCGGCCGGGACAGGGATTACAATGAGCAGTTCTTC.

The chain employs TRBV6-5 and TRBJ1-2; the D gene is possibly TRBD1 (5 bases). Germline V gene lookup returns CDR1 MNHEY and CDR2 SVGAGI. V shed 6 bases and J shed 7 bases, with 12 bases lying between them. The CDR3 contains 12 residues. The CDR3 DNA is TGTGCCAGCAGGGAGGGGTCTAGTGGCTACACCTTC. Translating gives CASREGSSGYTF.

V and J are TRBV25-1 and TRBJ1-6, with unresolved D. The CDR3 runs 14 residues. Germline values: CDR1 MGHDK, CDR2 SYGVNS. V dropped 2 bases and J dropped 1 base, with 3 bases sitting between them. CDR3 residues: CASSERSYNSPLHF. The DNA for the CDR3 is TGTGCCAGCAGTGAACGGTCCTATAATTCACCCCTCCACTTT. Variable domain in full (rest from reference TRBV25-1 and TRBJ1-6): EADIYQTPRYLVIGTGKKITLECSQTMGHDKMYWYQQDPGMELHLIHYSYGVNSTEKGDLSSESTVSRIRTEHFPLTLESARPSHTSQYLCASSERSYNSPLHFGNGTRLTVT.

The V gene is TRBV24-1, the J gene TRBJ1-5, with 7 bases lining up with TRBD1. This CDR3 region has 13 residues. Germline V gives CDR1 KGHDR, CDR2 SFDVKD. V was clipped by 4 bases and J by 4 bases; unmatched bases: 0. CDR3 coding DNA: TGTGCCACCAGTGAGACAGGGAATCAGCCCCAGCATTTT. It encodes CATSETGNQPQHF.

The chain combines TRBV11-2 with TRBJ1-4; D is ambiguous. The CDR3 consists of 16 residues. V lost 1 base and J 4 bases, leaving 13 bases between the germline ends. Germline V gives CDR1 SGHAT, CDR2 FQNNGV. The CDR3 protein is CASSLAPGSFNEKLFF. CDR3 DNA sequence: TGTGCCAGCAGCTTAGCGCCGGGTTCCTTTAATGAAAAACTGTTTTTT.

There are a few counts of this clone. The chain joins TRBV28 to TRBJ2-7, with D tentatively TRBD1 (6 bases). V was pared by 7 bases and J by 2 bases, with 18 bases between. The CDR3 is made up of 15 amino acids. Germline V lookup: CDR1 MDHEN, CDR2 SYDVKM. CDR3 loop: CASTLGGTLPYEQYF. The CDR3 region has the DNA TGTGCCAGCACTCTGGGTGGGACACTTCCCTACGAGCAGTACTTC.

CDR3 protein: CAISAGPPAYEQYF. CDR3 sequence (DNA): TGTGCCATCAGTGCCGGCCCGCCAGCTTACGAGCAGTACTTC. The genes are TRBV10-3 and TRBJ2-7; D gene uncertain. V dropped 4 bases and J dropped 4 bases, with 14 bases sitting between them. CDR3 length equals 14 residues. Germline-derived CDR1 and CDR2 are ENHRY and SYGVKD.

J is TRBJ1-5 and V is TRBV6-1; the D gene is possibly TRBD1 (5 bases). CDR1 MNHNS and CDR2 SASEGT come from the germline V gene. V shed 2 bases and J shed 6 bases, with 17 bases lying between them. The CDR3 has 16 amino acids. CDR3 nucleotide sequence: TGTGCCAGCAGTGAAAGAGGGGTACGGTTGGGTCAGCCCCAGCATTTT. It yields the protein CASSERGVRLGQPQHF.

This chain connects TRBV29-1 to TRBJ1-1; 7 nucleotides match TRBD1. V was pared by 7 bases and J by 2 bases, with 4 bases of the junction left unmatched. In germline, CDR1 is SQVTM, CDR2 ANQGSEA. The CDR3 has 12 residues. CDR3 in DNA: TGCAGCGCGGGGGACAGCAACACTGAAGCTTTCTTT. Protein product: CSAGDSNTEAFF.

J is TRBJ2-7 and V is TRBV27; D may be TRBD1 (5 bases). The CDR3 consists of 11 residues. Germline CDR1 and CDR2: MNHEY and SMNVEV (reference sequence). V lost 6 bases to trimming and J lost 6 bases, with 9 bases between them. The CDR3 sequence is CASRTASEQYF. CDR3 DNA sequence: TGTGCCAGCAGGACAGCAAGCGAGCAGTACTTC.

The CDR3 coding sequence is TGTGCCAGCAGTCGAGCACAGGGTAATCAGCCCCAGCATTTT. This encodes CASSRAQGNQPQHF. The rearrangement links TRBV6-4 to TRBJ1-5; D perhaps matches TRBD1 (6 bases). Deletions cut 5 bases from V and 4 bases from J, with 12 bases between. Germline assignment: CDR1 MRHNA and CDR2 SNTAGT. The CDR3 contains 14 residues.

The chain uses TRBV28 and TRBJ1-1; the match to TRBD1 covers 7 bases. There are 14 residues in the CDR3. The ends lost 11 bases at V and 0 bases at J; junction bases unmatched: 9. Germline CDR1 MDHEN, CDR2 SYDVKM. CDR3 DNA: TGTGCCCTAAAACCTGGACAGGTGAACACTGAAGCTTTCTTT. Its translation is CALKPGQVNTEAFF.

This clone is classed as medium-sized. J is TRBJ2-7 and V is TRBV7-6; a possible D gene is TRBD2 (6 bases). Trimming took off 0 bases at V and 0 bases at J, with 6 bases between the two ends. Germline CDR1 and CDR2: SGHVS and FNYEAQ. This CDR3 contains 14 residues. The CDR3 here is CASSLAGGSYEQYF. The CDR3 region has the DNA TGTGCCAGCAGCTTAGCGGGGGGCTCCTACGAGCAGTACTTC.

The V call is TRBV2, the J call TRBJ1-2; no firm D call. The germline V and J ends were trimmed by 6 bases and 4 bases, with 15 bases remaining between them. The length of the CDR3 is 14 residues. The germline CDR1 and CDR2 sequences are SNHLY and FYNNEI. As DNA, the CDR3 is TGTGCCAGCAGACCACCCGCCGCCTCCTATGGCTACACCTTC. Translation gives CASRPPAASYGYTF.